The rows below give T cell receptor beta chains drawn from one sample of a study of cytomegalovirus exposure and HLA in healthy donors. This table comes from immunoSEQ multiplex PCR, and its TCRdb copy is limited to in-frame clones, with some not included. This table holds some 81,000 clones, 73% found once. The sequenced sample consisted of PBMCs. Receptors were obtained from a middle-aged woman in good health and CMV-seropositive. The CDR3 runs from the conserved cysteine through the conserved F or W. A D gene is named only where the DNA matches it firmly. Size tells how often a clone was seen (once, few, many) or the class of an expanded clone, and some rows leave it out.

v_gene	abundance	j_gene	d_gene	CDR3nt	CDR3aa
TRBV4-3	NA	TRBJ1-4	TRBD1	TGCGCCAGCAGCCGGGACAGGAATGAAAAACTGTTTTTT	CASSRDRNEKLFF
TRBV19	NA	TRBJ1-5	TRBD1	TGTGCCAGTGGGGACAGGCAGCCCCAGCATTTT	CASGDRQPQHF
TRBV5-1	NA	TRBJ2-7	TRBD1	TGCGCCAGCAGCGAGGACAGGCGGCTTTACGAGCAGTACTTC	CASSEDRRLYEQYF
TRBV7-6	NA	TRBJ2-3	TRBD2	TGTGCCAGCAGCCCCAGCGGGGGGGCCGCAGATACGCAGTATTTT	CASSPSGGAADTQYF
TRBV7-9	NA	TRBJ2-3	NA	TGTGCCAGCAGCCGGACCAGGGCCGACACAGATACGCAGTATTTT	CASSRTRADTDTQYF
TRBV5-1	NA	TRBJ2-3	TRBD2	TGCGCCAGCAGCTCGACTAGCGGTGCGGATACGCAGTATTTT	CASSSTSGADTQYF
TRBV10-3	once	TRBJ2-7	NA	TGTGCCATCAGGGACACAGGGCAGACCTACGAGCAGTACTTC	CAIRDTGQTYEQYF
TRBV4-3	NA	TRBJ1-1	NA	TGCGCCAGCAGCCGCACATCCGGCGGGGGCACTGAAGCTTTCTTT	CASSRTSGGGTEAFF
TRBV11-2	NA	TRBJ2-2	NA	TGTGCCAGCAGCTTAGGCGGCACCGGGGAGCTGTTTTTT	CASSLGGTGELFF
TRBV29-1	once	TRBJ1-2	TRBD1	TGCAGCGTTGAAGTAGTCAGGGGGGACTATGGCTACACCTTC	CSVEVVRGDYGYTF
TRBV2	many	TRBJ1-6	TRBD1	TGTGCCAGCAATATACAGGGGGACGGGTCACCCCTCCACTTT	CASNIQGDGSPLHF
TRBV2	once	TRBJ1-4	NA	TGTGCCAGCAGTGAAACCAGGAGAGGGGAAAAACTGTTTTTT	CASSETRRGEKLFF
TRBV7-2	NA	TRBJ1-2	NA	TGTGCCAGCAGCTTCCGTGACACAGACAGCTATGGCTACACCTTC	CASSFRDTDSYGYTF
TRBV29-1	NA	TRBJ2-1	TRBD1	TGCAGCGTACGGACAGGGGGGGGCAATGAGCAGTTCTTC	CSVRTGGGNEQFF
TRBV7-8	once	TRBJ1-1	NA	TGTGCCAGCAGCTGGAATGTTAGAAGGGGCACTGAAGCTTTCTTT	CASSWNVRRGTEAFF
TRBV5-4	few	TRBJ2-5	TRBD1	TGTGCCAGCAGCTTACCGGGACAGGGGCGGGAGACCCAGTACTTC	CASSLPGQGRETQYF
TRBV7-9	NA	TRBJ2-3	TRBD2	TGTGCCAGCAGCCTTAGCGGGGGACGCACAGATACGCAGTATTTT	CASSLSGGRTDTQYF
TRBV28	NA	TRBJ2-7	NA	TGTGCCAGCATTCCGGGGAGCCTGAGCTCCTACGAGCAGTACTTC	CASIPGSLSSYEQYF
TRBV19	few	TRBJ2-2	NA	TGTGCCAGTAGTCCCCGGGCGCGGGCCGGGGAGCTGTTTTTT	CASSPRARAGELFF
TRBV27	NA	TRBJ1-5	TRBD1	TGTGCCAGCAGTGCCAGGGGGGATAGCAATCAGCCCCAGCATTTT	CASSARGDSNQPQHF
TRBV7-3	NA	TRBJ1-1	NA	TGTGCCAGCAGCTTAGCCGGTGGGAACACTGAAGCTTTCTTT	CASSLAGGNTEAFF
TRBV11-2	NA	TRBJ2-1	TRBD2	TGTGCCAGCAGCTTCGGGACTAGCGGTCACTCCTACAATGAGCAGTTCTTC	CASSFGTSGHSYNEQFF
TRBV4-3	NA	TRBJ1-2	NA	TGCGCCAGCAGCCAAGAGCCAGGGATAGGCTATGGCTACACCTTC	CASSQEPGIGYGYTF
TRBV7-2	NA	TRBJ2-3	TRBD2	TGTGCCAGCAGCCAGCGGCTAGCGGGGGGGCCCGGGCAGTATTTT	CASSQRLAGGPGQYF
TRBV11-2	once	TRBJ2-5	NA	TGTGCCAGCAGCTTGAACCGAGGGGGGGTAGAGACCCAGTACTTC	CASSLNRGGVETQYF
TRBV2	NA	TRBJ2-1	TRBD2	TGTGCCATCCTCTGGGAGTCTAGCGGAAACTACAATGAGCAGTTCTTC	CAILWESSGNYNEQFF
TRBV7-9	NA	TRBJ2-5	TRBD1	TGTGCCAGCAGCTCACCTAAGGGGGGGGACAGGGACCATTGGGAGACCCAGTACTTC	CASSSPKGGDRDHWETQYF
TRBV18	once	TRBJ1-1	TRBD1	TGTGCCAGCTCTGATTCTAGACAGGGGGCGAACACTGAAGCTTTCTTT	CASSDSRQGANTEAFF
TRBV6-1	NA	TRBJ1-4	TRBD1	TGTGCCAGCAGTGCCAAGGACAGGGTTGGTGAAAAACTGTTTTTT	CASSAKDRVGEKLFF
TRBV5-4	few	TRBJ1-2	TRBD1	TGTGCCAGCAGGACAGGGGTCCCTAACTATGGCTACACCTTC	CASRTGVPNYGYTF
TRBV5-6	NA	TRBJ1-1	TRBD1	TGTGCCAGCAGCCCTCGGGACAGCCAAAGGAGGGCTTTCTTT	CASSPRDSQRRAFF
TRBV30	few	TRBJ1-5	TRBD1	TGCGCCTGGTGTGCACAGGGGGCACTGGGGGGCAATCAGCCCCAGCATTTT	CAWCAQGALGGNQPQHF
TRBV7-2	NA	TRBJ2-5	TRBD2	TGTGCCAGCAGCTCGCTCTTCCGGCGGGGGATACAAGAGACCCAGTACTTC	CASSSLFRRGIQETQYF